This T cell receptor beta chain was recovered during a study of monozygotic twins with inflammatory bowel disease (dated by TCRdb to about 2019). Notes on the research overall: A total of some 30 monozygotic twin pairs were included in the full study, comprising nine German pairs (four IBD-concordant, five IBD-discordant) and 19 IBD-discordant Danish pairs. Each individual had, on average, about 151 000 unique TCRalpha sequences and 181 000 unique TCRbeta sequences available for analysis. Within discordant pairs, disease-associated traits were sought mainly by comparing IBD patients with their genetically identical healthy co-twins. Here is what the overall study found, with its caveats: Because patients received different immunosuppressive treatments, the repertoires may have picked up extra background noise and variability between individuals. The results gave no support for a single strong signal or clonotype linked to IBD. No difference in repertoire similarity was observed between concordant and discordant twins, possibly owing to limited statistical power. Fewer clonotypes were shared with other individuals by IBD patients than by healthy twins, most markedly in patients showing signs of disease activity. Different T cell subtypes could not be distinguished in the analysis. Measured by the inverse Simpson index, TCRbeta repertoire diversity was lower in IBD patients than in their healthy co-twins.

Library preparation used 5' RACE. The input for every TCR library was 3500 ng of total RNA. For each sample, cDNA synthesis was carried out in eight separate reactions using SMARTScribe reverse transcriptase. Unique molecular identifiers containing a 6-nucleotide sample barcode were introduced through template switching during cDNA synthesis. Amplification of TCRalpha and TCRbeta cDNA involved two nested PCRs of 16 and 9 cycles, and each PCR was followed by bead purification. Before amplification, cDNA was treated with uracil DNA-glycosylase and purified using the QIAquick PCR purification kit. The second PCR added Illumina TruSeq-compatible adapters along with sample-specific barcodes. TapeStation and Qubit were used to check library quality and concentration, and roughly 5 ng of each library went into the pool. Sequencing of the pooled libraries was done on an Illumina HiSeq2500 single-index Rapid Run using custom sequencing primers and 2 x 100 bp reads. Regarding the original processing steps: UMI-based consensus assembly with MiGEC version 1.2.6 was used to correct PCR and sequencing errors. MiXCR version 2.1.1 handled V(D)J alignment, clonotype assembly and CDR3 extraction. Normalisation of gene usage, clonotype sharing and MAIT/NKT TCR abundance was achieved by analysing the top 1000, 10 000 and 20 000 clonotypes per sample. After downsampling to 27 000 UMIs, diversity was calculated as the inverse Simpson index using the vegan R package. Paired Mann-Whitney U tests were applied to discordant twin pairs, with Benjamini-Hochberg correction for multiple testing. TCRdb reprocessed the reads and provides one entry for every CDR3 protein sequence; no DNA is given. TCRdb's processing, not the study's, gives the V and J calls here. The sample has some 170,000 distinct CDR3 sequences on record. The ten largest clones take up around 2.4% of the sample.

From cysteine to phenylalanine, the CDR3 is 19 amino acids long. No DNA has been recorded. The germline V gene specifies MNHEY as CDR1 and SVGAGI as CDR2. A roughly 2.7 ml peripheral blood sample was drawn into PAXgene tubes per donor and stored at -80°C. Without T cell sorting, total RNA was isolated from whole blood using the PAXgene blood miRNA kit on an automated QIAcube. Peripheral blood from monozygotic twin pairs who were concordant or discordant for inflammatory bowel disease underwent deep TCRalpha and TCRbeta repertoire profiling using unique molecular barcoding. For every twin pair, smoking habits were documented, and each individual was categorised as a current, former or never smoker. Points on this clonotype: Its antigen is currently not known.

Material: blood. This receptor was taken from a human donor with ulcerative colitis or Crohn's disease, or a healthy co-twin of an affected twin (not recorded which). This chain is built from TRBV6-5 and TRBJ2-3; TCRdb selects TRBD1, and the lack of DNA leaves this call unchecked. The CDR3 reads CASSYPIEGGQDNTDTQYF.